Presented here are 5 T cell receptor beta chains from one specimen sequenced in a study of T cells in Graves' hyperthyroidism and ophthalmopathy. The investigators amplified TCR beta CDR3 regions from RNA transcripts. A set of HTBI primers served as the primers for a first-round RT-PCR of the TCR CDR3. TCRdb ran MiXCR on the multiplex PCR reads and lists one entry per CDR3 protein. Counted here are hundreds of thousands of distinct CDR3 sequences, around 20% occurring once; the ten biggest clones make up 34%. Source material: blood. The receptors stem from a man aged 30-40 years with Graves' ophthalmopathy.

This clonotype showed up many times. This chain uses TRBV12-3 or TRBV12-4 with TRBJ1-5; the D gene is possibly TRBD1 (6 bases). Trimming removed 8 bases at V and 5 bases at J, with 19 bases between. The CDR3 length is 15 residues. DNA for the CDR3: TGTGCCAGCTCGACCCGCAGGGGAAGCGATCAGCCCCAGCATTTT. Its translation is CASSTRRGSDQPQHF.

This clonotype has a count of ten or more. This chain connects TRBV6-5 to TRBJ1-1; 8 bases are a match to TRBD1. V gave up 3 bases and J gave up 0 bases; unmatched junction bases: 3. CDR1 is MNHEY and CDR2 is SVGAGI in the germline V gene. The CDR3 loop spans 15 amino acids. Here the CDR3 reads CASSYQGAVNTEAFF. CDR3 DNA sequence: TGTGCCAGCAGTTATCAGGGGGCGGTGAACACTGAAGCTTTCTTT.

The V gene is TRBV5-1, the J gene TRBJ2-2; D may be TRBD1 or TRBD2 (5 bases each). Trimming shortened V by 3 bases and J by 0 bases, and 12 bases separated the two germline ends. The CDR3 runs to 16 residues. Germline CDR1 reads SGHRS; CDR2 reads YFSETQ. This CDR3 is CASSSGTATNTGELFF. The CDR3 nucleotides are TGCGCCAGCAGCTCCGGGACGGCTACGAACACCGGGGAGCTGTTTTTT.

This chain connects TRBV6-1 to TRBJ1-6; no clear D. The CDR3 totals 15 residues. The germline CDR1 and CDR2 sequences are MNHNS and SASEGT. V was clipped by 0 bases and J by 5 bases, with 8 bases between them. The CDR3: CASSEAAANNSPLHF. The CDR3 coding sequence is TGTGCCAGCAGTGAAGCTGCAGCGAATAATTCACCCCTCCACTTT.

This clonotype showed up many times. This chain uses TRBV5-8 with TRBJ1-2, with 7 positions matching TRBD1. The V gene end was trimmed by 4 bases and the J gene end by 0 bases; junction bases not matched to a gene: 6. Germline V gene data show CDR1 as SGHTS and CDR2 as YDEGEE. The CDR3 consists of 15 residues. Written as DNA, the CDR3 is TGTGCCAGCAGCCTAGGACAGGCCCCTAACTATGGCTACACCTTC. Translated, it gives CASSLGQAPNYGYTF. The whole variable domain, remainder taken from reference TRBV5-8 and TRBJ1-2, is EAGVTQSPTHLIKTRGQQATLRCSPISGHTSVYWYQQALGLGLQFLLWYDEGEERNRGNFPPRFSGRQFPNYSSELNVNALELEDSALYLCASSLGQAPNYGYTFGSGTRLTVV.